What follows are 9 T cell receptor beta chains derived from one specimen sequenced in a study of read filtering for tumor transcriptome and immune sequencing. Molecular barcoded adaptors covering alpha/delta and beta/gamma chains were used on approximately 440 ng RNA. TCRdb used MiXCR to reprocess the reads, holding one entry per CDR3 protein. The sample includes approximately 6,500 distinct CDR3 sequences, about 20% of them seen just once. Source material: a population of CD138-negative cells sorted from bone marrow. Source of these receptors: a donor at least 40 years old with multiple myeloma.

This clonotype was seen many times. J is TRBJ2-5 and V is TRBV5-1; D is unclear. Trimming shortened V by 7 bases and J by 1 base, and 11 bases separated the two germline ends. Germline V CDR1 and CDR2: SGHRS, YFSETQ. The CDR3 sequence is 13 residues long. The CDR3 DNA reads TGCGCCAGCGCCATAGGGTTCCAAGAGACCCAGTACTTC. Amino acid sequence: CASAIGFQETQYF. Combining the CDR3 with reference TRBV5-1 and TRBJ2-5 gives the whole variable domain KAGVTQTPRYLIKTRGQQVTLSCSPISGHRSVSWYQQTPGQGLQFLFEYFSETQRNKGNFPGRFSGRQFSNSRSEMNVSTLELGDSALYLCASAIGFQETQYFGPGTRLLVL.

A word on this clonotype: This may be a read error: a much more frequent sequence differs by one nucleotide. The chain is built from TRBV30 and TRBJ2-1, with 9 nucleotides matching TRBD2. Germline V gene lookup returns CDR1 GTSNPN and CDR2 SVGIG (reference sequence). The CDR3 totals 16 residues. CDR3 DNA: TGTGCCTGGAGCGCCGCGGGGGGGCTTTTCAGGGATGAGCGGTTCTTC. Its translation is CAWSAAGGLFRDERFF.

As regards this clonotype: A read error is the likely source, as a far larger clone sits one nucleotide away. The J gene is TRBJ1-4, the V gene TRBV4-3; D remains unclear. Germline lookup yields CDR1 LGHNA and CDR2 YSLEER. The CDR3 runs to 17 residues. In nucleotides, the CDR3 is TGCGCCAGCAGCCGATCACTAGCGGGAGGGCCAGATGATACGCGGTATTTT. It translates to CASSRSLAGGPDDTRYF.

This chain connects TRBV6-2 or TRBV6-3 to TRBJ1-1, with D maybe TRBD1 (5 bases). V gave up 2 bases and J gave up 2 bases, with 9 bases separating them. This CDR3 comprises 14 residues. Germline V gives CDR1 MNHEY, CDR2 SVGEGT. Written as DNA, the CDR3 is TGTGCCAGCAGTTACCCCGGACATAACACTGAAGCTTTCTTT. Its protein is CASSYPGHNTEAFF.

As regards this clonotype: A read error is the likely source, as a far larger clone sits one nucleotide away. CDR3 in amino acids: CASSPYRDSPPHF. DNA of the CDR3: TGTGCCAGCAGCCCCTACAGGGACTCACCCCCCCACTTT. V gene TRBV7-2 combines with J gene TRBJ1-1; maybe TRBD1 (6 bases). The germline V gene has CDR1 SGHTA and CDR2 FQGNSA. The CDR3 sequence is 13 residues long.

This clonotype was counted many times. The rearrangement joins TRBV12-3 or TRBV12-4 to TRBJ1-4; D unresolved. V lost 1 base and J lost 5, with 11 bases in between. CDR3 length: 15 residues. In DNA, the CDR3 is TGTGCCAGCAGTTTAGAGACGGAGGGAAATGAAAAACTGTTTTTT. Residues: CASSLETEGNEKLFF.

This clonotype was detected ten times or more. V gene TRBV6-2 or TRBV6-3 combines with J gene TRBJ2-3; tentatively, D is TRBD1 or TRBD2 (5 bases each). Germline-derived CDR1 and CDR2 are MNHEY and SVGEGT. V was trimmed by 1 base and J by 4 bases, leaving 12 bases between them. The CDR3 totals 15 residues. CDR3: CASSYLGETADTQYF. DNA of the CDR3: TGTGCCAGCAGTTACTTAGGGGAGACCGCAGATACGCAGTATTTT.

Note on this clonotype: Being one base from a much bigger clone, this may be a read error. The gene calls are TRBV6-1 and TRBJ1-1; D unresolved. This CDR3 is 13 amino acids long. Per germline, CDR1 MNHNS and CDR2 SASEGT. As DNA, the CDR3 is TGTGTCAGCAGTGTGGAAAGAGCAAGGACAGCTTTCTTT. This gives the protein CVSSVERARTAFF.

This clonotype was detected ten times or more. V is TRBV14 and J is TRBJ2-3; 8 nucleotides match TRBD2. The CDR3 length is 15 residues. V gave up 6 bases and J gave up 2 bases; unmatched junction bases: 7. Germline V gives CDR1 SGHDN, CDR2 FVKESK. Here the CDR3 reads CASSLGLADTDTQYF. The DNA of the CDR3 is TGTGCCAGCAGTCTCGGACTAGCCGACACAGATACGCAGTATTTT. Looking up the rest from reference TRBV14 and TRBJ2-3 gives the full variable domain: EAGVTQFPSHSVIEKGQTVTLRCDPISGHDNLYWYRRVMGKEIKFLLHFVKESKQDESGMPNNRFLAERTGGTYSTLKVQPAELEDSGVYFCASSLGLADTDTQYFGPGTRLTVL.